Given below is one T cell receptor beta chain in context. Sequenced material consisted of expressed TCRB transcripts (all of the isolated RNA was reverse transcribed). Profiling relied on immunoSEQ multiplex PCR, and the TCRdb table lists in-frame clones only, not all of them. The sample lists over 700,000 clones, roughly 15% occurring once. This entry comes from a study of beta chain features in type 1 diabetes. A single heparinised blood sample, averaging around 110 mL, was obtained per donor. Purities over 98% were achieved in all sorted populations. The sequence was collected from a woman aged 18-29 years in good health. Material: naive CD4+ T cells from blood.

CDR3 nucleotides: TGCGCCAGCAGCCAGAAGGGGTACAGGGAGGATGAGCAGTTCTTC. Protein sequence: CASSQKGYREDEQFF. The chain has TRBV4-3 and TRBJ2-1; the D call may be TRBD1 or TRBD2 (6 bases each). The CDR3 extends over 15 amino acids. In germline, CDR1 is LGHNA, CDR2 YSLEER. The V end was cut by 3 bases, the J end by 8 bases, with 17 bases between.